This T cell receptor (beta chain) was sequenced in a study of T cell changes during pregnancy in multiple sclerosis. The table came from immunoSEQ multiplex PCR; TCRdb's copy has only in-frame clones and leaves some out. The table lists about 36,000 clones, roughly 93% of them singletons. The input for sequencing was CD4+ T cells from peripheral blood mononuclear cells, taken in the first trimester of pregnancy. The source is a female donor with multiple sclerosis, enrolled in a pregnancy study.

CDR3 nucleotides: TGTGCCAGCTCACCTCCCGGGACAGGGTACGAGCAGTACTTC. Amino acids: CASSPPGTGYEQYF. This chain uses TRBV18 with TRBJ2-7; 9 bases align to TRBD1. V was pared by 3 bases and J by 4 bases, with 4 bases of the junction left unmatched. Germline V CDR1 and CDR2: KGHSH, LQKENI. CDR3 length: 14 residues.